This is a list of T cell receptor beta chains from one sample in a study of early stage breast cancer tumors. Profiled with immunoSEQ multiplex PCR; TCRdb holds only in-frame clones, not every one. The sample consists of around 40,000 clones, around 68% of them appearing once. The specimen sequenced was blood. The origin of the receptors is a person between 55 and 69 years old with breast cancer. CDR3s include the opening cysteine and the closing phenylalanine or tryptophan. D genes are given only for firm matches. Where a row states a size, it is once, few, many or the class of an expanded clone; other rows omit it.

V gene	clone size	J gene	D gene	CDR3 protein	CDR3 DNA
TRBV6-5	.	TRBJ1-4	TRBD1	CASSYDGTGGGKLFF	TGTGCCAGCAGTTACGACGGGACAGGGGGCGGAAAACTGTTTTTT
TRBV28	.	TRBJ2-1	.	CASSTGAGSSYNEQFF	TGTGCCAGCAGTACGGGGGCAGGGTCTTCCTACAATGAGCAGTTCTTC
TRBV10-2	.	TRBJ1-2	TRBD1	CATGQGGGYTF	TGCGCCACTGGACAGGGAGGTGGCTACACCTTC
TRBV7-8	.	TRBJ1-3	.	CASSLNSLSGNTIYF	TGTGCCAGCAGCCTTAATTCTTTATCTGGAAACACCATATATTTT
TRBV11-2	.	TRBJ2-1	.	CASSLFLSSYNEQFF	TGTGCCAGCAGCTTATTCCTCAGCTCCTACAATGAGCAGTTCTTC
TRBV7-3	.	TRBJ2-2	.	CASSPTTTGELFF	TGTGCCAGCAGTCCGACCACCACCGGGGAGCTGTTTTTT
TRBV6-6	.	TRBJ2-4	.	CASSPTGIAKNIQYF	TGTGCCAGCAGCCCCACGGGGATTGCCAAAAACATTCAGTACTTC
TRBV2	few	TRBJ1-2	TRBD1	CASSRQGGGYTF	TGTGCCAGCAGTCGACAGGGAGGAGGCTACACCTTC
TRBV29-1	.	TRBJ1-5	.	CSVSGLGQPQHF	TGCAGCGTTTCAGGGTTGGGTCAGCCCCAGCATTTT
TRBV2	.	TRBJ2-7	TRBD1	CASKADRGHEQYF	TGTGCCAGCAAGGCGGACAGGGGCCACGAGCAGTACTTC
TRBV27	.	TRBJ2-5	.	CASSLSETQYF	TGTGCCAGCAGTTTATCAGAGACCCAGTACTTC
TRBV7-2	.	TRBJ2-1	TRBD2	CASSDRARGGNEQFF	TGTGCCAGCAGCGACCGAGCGCGGGGGGGCAATGAGCAGTTCTTC
TRBV5-6	few	TRBJ2-7	TRBD2	CASSFAGRVVEQYF	TGTGCCAGCTCTTTTGCAGGGAGGGTCGTGGAGCAGTACTTC
TRBV7-2	.	TRBJ2-3	TRBD2	CASRTASGSSDTQYF	TGTGCCAGCCGAACGGCTAGCGGGAGCTCAGATACGCAGTATTTT
TRBV10-3	few	TRBJ1-2	.	CAISESGDTYGYTF	TGTGCCATCAGTGAGTCGGGGGACACCTATGGCTACACCTTC
TRBV10-3	few	TRBJ1-1	.	CAITKGLANTEAFF	TGTGCCATCACCAAGGGATTGGCGAACACTGAAGCTTTCTTT